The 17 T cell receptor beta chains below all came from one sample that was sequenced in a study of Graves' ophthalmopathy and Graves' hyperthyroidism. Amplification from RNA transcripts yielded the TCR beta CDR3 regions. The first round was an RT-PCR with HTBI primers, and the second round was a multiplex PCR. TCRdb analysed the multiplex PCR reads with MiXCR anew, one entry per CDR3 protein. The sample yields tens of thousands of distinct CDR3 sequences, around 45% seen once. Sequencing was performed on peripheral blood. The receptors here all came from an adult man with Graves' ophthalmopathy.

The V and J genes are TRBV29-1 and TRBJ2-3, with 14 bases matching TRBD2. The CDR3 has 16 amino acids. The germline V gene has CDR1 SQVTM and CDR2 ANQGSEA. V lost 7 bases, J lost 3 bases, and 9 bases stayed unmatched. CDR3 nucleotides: TGCAGCGCCCCAGGGACTAGCGGGAGAGCTACAGATACGCAGTATTTT. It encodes CSAPGTSGRATDTQYF.

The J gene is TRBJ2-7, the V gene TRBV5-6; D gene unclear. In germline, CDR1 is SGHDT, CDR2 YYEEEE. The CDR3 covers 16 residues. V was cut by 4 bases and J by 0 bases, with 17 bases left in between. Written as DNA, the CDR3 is TGTGCCAGCAGCCCGCTAACCCGGAAGGGCTCCTACGAGCAGTACGTC. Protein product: CASSPLTRKGSYEQYV.

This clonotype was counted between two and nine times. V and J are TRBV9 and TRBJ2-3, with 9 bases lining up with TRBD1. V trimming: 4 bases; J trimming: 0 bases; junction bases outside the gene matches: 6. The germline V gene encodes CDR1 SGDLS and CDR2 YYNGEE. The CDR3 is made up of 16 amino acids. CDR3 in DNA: TGTGCCAGCAGCACGAGGGACAGGGCTAGCACAGATACGCAGTATTTT. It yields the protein CASSTRDRASTDTQYF.

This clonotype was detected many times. In nucleotides, the CDR3 is TGTGCCAGCAGTCCCCCGAGGGACTCTAACACAGATACGCAGTATTTT. Amino acid sequence: CASSPPRDSNTDTQYF. This chain joins TRBV28 and TRBJ2-3; D might be TRBD2 (6 bases). Germline V gene data show CDR1 as MDHEN and CDR2 as SYDVKM. There are 16 residues in the CDR3. V was shortened by 5 bases and J by 2 bases, with 17 bases between the two germline ends.

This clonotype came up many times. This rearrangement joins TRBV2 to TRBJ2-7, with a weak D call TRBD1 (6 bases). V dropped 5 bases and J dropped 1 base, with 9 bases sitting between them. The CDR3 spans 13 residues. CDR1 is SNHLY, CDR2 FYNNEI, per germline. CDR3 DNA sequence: TGTGCCAGCAGTAGGACAGCTTCCTACGAGCAGTACTTC. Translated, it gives CASSRTASYEQYF. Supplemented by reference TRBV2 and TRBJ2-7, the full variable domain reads EPEVTQTPSHQVTQMGQEVILRCVPISNHLYFYWYRQILGQKVEFLVSFYNNEISEKSEIFDDQFSVERPDGSNFTLKIRSTKLEDSAMYFCASSRTASYEQYFGPGTRLTVT.

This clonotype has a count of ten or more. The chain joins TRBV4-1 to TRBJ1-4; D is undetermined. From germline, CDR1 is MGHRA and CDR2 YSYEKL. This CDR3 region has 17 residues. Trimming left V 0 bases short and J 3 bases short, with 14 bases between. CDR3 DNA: TGCGCCAGCAGCCAAGATAGAATAGGGAGGGCTAATGAAAAACTGTTTTTT. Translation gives CASSQDRIGRANEKLFF.

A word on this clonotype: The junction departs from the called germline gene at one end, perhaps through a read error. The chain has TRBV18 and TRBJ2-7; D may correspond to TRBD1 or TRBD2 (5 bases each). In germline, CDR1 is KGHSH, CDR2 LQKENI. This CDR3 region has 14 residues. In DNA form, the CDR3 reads TGTGCCAACTCACCACCGAATAGGGGACACGAGCAGTACTTC. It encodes CANSPPNRGHEQYF. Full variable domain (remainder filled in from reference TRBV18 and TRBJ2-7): NAGVMQNPRHLVRRRGQEARLRCSPMKGHSHVYWYRQLPEEGLKFMVYLQKENIIDESGMPKERFSAEFPKEGPSILRIQQVVRGDSAAYFCANSPPNRGHEQYFGPGTRLTVT.

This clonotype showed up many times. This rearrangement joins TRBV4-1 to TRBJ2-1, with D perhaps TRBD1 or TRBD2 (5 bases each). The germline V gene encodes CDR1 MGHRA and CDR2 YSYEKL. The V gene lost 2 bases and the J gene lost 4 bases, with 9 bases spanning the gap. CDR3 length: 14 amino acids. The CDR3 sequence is CASSQRGGYNEQFF. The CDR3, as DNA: TGCGCCAGCAGCCAACGTGGGGGTTACAATGAGCAGTTCTTC.

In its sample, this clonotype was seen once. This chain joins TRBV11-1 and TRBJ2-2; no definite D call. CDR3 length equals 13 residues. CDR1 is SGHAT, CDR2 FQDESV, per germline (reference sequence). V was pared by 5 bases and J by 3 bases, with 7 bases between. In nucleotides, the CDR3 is TGTGCCAGCAGCCCCCTATACACCGGGGAGCTGTTTTTT. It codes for CASSPLYTGELFF. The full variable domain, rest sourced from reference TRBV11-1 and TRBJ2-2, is EAEVAQSPRYKITEKSQAVAFWCDPISGHATLYWYRQILGQGPELLVQFQDESVVDDSQLPKDRFSAERLKGVDSTLKIQPAELGDSAMYLCASSPLYTGELFFGEGSRLTVL.

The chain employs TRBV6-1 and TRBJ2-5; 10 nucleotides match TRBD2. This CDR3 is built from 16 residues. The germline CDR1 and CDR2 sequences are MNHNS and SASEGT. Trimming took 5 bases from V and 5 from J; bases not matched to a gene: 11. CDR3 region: CASSYVTSGKAETQYF. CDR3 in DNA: TGTGCCAGCAGTTACGTAACTAGCGGGAAGGCGGAGACCCAGTACTTC.

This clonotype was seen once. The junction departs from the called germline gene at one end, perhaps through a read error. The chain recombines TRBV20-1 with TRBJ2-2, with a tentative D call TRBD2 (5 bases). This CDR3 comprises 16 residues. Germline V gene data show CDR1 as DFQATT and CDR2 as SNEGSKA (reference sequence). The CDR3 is CSASRSSLESTGELFF. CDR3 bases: TGCAGTGCTAGTCGATCGAGTCTCGAGAGCACCGGGGAGCTGTTCTTT.

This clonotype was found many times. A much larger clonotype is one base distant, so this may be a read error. CDR3 amino acids: CASSLNGVYGYTF. Here the CDR3 DNA reads TGTGCCAGCAGTTTGAACGGGGTCTATGGCTACACCTTC. The chain combines TRBV12-3 or TRBV12-4 with TRBJ1-2; D gene uncertain. Trimming stripped 3 bases from V and 4 bases from J, with 9 bases between. The CDR3 contains 13 residues.

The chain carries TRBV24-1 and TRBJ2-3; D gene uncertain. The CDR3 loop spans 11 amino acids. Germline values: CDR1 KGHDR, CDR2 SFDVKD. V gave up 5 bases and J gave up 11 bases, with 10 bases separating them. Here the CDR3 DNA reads TGTGCCACCAGTGGGGAATATGAGCAGTATTTT. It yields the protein CATSGEYEQYF.

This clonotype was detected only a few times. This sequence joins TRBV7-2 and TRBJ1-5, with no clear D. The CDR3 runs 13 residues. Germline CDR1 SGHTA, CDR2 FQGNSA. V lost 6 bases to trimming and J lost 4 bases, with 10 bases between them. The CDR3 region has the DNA TGTGCCAGCAGTGGGCAGGTAAATCAGCCCCAGCATTTT. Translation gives CASSGQVNQPQHF.

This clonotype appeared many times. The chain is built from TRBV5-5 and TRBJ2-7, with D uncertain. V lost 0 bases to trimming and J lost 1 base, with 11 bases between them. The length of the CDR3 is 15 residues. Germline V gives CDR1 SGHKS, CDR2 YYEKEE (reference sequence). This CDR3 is CASSLAPGLSYEQYF. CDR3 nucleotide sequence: TGTGCCAGCAGCTTGGCCCCGGGTTTGTCCTACGAGCAGTACTTC.

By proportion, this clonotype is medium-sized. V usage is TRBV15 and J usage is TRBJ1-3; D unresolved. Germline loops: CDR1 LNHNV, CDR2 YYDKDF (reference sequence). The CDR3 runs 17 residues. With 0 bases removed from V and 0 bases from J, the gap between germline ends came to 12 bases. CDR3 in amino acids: CATSRDAVPTSGNTIYF. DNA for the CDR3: TGTGCCACCAGCAGAGATGCTGTACCAACCTCTGGAAACACCATATATTTT.

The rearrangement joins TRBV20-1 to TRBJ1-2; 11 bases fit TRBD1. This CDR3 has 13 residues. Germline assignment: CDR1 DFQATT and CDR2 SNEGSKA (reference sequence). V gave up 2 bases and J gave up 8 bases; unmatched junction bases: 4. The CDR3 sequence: CSARRGQGDGYTF. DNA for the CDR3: TGCAGTGCTAGAAGGGGACAGGGGGACGGCTACACCTTC.